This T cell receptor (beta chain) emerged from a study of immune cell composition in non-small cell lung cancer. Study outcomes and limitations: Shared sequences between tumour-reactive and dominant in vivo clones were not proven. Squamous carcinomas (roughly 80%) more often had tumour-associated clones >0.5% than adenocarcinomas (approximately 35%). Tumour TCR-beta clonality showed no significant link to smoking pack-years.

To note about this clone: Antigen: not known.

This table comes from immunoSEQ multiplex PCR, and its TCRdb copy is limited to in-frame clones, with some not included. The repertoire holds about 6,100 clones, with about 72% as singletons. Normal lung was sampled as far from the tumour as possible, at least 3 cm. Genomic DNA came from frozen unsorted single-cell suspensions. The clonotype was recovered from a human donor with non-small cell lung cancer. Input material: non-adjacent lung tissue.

In DNA, the CDR3 is TGTGCCAGCAGCTTATGGGCAGATAACTATGGCTACACCTTC. Amino acid sequence: CASSLWADNYGYTF. The chain couples TRBV7-2 to TRBJ1-2; D is uncertain. CDR1 is SGHTA and CDR2 is FQGNSA in the germline V gene. The V end was cut by 2 bases, the J end by 1 base, with 8 bases between. The CDR3 is made up of 14 amino acids.